Below are 25 T cell receptor beta chains sequenced from a single sample in a study of T cell repertoires in aging, cancer and after chemotherapy. TCR beta rearrangements were amplified from peripheral blood genomic DNA. TRB rearrangements spanning V, D and J were amplified using mixed TRB-A/B primers. TCRdb passed the multiplex PCR reads through MiXCR, listing each CDR3 protein once. Of approximately 6,600 distinct CDR3 sequences listed, about 26% are singletons. The sequencing input was blood. These receptor sequences come from a human donor with a blood cancer. The donor label of this sample is uncertain.

This chain links TRBV6-5 with TRBJ2-7; TRBD1 aligns across 9 bases. V lost 6 bases and J lost 4; bases outside the gene matches: 13. The germline CDR1 and CDR2 sequences are MNHEY and SVGAGI. This CDR3 contains 16 residues. This CDR3 is CASRLGGTGSVYEQYF. In DNA form, the CDR3 reads TGTGCCAGCAGGCTTGGAGGGACAGGGTCGGTATACGAGCAGTACTTC.

V is TRBV6-5 and J is TRBJ2-7, with 8 bases aligning to TRBD2. The germline gives CDR1 MNHEY, CDR2 SVGAGI. The trim removed 7 bases at V and 7 bases at J, leaving 15 bases unmatched. The CDR3 is 15 residues long. As DNA, the CDR3 is TGTGCCAGCACCTTCACGACGGGGGGGGGGAGTGAGCAGTACTTC. This codes for CASTFTTGGGSEQYF.

This clonotype was observed many times. V gene TRBV30 combines with J gene TRBJ2-6; possible D gene TRBD1, 5 bases. CDR1 is GTSNPN and CDR2 is SVGIG in the germline V gene (reference sequence). The CDR3 covers 14 residues. The V end lost 3 bases, the J end lost 0 bases, and 6 bases lay between the germline ends. Written as DNA, the CDR3 is TGTGCCTGGAGCACAGGCTCTGGGGCCAACGTCCTGACTTTC. Amino acids: CAWSTGSGANVLTF.

This clonotype was recorded only once. The chain joins TRBV10-1 to TRBJ2-1, with 8 bases that match TRBD2. V dropped 4 bases and J dropped 11; count of bases not matched to a gene: 10. This CDR3 spans 14 amino acids. The germline V gene encodes CDR1 WNHNN and CDR2 SYGVQD (reference sequence). The CDR3 loop is CASSAGGSGAKQFF. The CDR3 nucleotides are TGCGCCAGCAGTGCGGGTGGTAGCGGGGCCAAGCAGTTCTTC.

This clonotype was observed many times. V is TRBV19 and J is TRBJ2-5; 10 positions match TRBD2. In germline, CDR1 is LNHDA, CDR2 SQIVND (reference sequence). There are 16 residues in the CDR3. The ends lost 6 bases at V and 2 bases at J; junction bases unmatched: 9. The CDR3: CASSDISGGWQETQYF. The CDR3 DNA sequence: TGTGCCAGTAGCGATATTAGCGGGGGGTGGCAAGAGACCCAGTACTTC.

By proportion, this clonotype is medium-sized (0.01 to 0.1%). This chain links TRBV29-1 with TRBJ1-1, with D unclear. Germline-derived CDR1 and CDR2 are SQVTM and ANQGSEA. This CDR3 is built from 11 residues. V was cut by 6 bases and J by 5 bases, with 10 bases left in between. The CDR3 sequence is CSVLAGTEAFF. Here the CDR3 DNA reads TGCAGCGTGTTAGCAGGTACTGAAGCTTTCTTT. Combining the CDR3 with reference TRBV29-1 and TRBJ1-1 gives the whole variable domain SAVISQKPSRDICQRGTSLTIQCQVDSQVTMMFWYRQQPGQSLTLIATANQGSEATYESGFVIDKFPISRPNLTFSTLTVSNMSPEDSSIYLCSVLAGTEAFFGQGTRLTVV.

This clonotype was seen more than once but under ten times. CDR3 sequence: CASSPTSGGYTDTQYF. The CDR3 nucleotides are TGTGCCAGCTCACCGACTAGCGGGGGATACACAGATACGCAGTATTTT. The chain links TRBV18 to TRBJ2-3, with 12 bases aligning to TRBD2. Trimming at V came to 3 bases and at J to 2 bases, leaving 3 bases not matched to a gene. Per germline, CDR1 KGHSH and CDR2 LQKENI. This CDR3 spans 16 amino acids.

The V and J genes are TRBV20-1 and TRBJ2-5, with TRBD2 identical over 13 bases. CDR1 and CDR2 from the germline V gene are DFQATT and SNEGSKA (reference sequence). J lost 4 bases, V lost 2 bases, and 1 base had no gene match. The CDR3 has 14 residues. The CDR3 is CSARRTSGGETQYF. CDR3 in DNA: TGCAGTGCTAGAAGGACTAGCGGGGGAGAGACCCAGTACTTC.

The V call is TRBV27, the J call TRBJ2-2; 7 positions match TRBD2. Germline V gene sequence: CDR1 MNHEY, CDR2 SMNVEV (reference sequence). Trimming cost V 3 bases and J 4 bases; bases outside gene matches: 5. The CDR3 loop spans 15 amino acids. The CDR3 loop is CASSFAGDGTGELFF. The CDR3, as DNA: TGTGCCAGCAGTTTTGCGGGGGACGGCACCGGGGAGCTGTTTTTT.

This clonotype showed up many times. The rearrangement links TRBV5-6 to TRBJ2-1; D not certain. From germline, CDR1 is SGHDT and CDR2 YYEEEE. This CDR3 is 12 amino acids long. Trimming stripped 5 bases from V and 9 bases from J, with 12 bases between. The CDR3 DNA reads as TGTGCCAGCAGATACCTGGTGAGTGAGCAGTTCTTC. Its translation: CASRYLVSEQFF.

This clonotype was found many times. For the CDR3, the DNA is TGTGCCAGTTCCAAGGCCGTGGTTACCGGGGAGCTGTTTTTT. As protein: CASSKAVVTGELFF. This chain links TRBV19 with TRBJ2-2, with no clear D. Germline CDR1 reads LNHDA; CDR2 reads SQIVND (reference sequence). V dropped 8 bases and J dropped 5 bases, with 15 bases sitting between them. The CDR3 is 14 amino acids. Full variable domain (remainder filled in from reference TRBV19 and TRBJ2-2): DGGITQSPKYLFRKEGQNVTLSCEQNLNHDAMYWYRQDPGQGLRLIYYSQIVNDFQKGDIAEGYSVSREKKESFPLTVTSAQKNPTAFYLCASSKAVVTGELFFGEGSRLTVL.

Comment on this clonotype: A much larger clone differs by one base, so this may be a read error. V is TRBV13 and J is TRBJ2-3; 7 bases map to TRBD1. The germline CDR1 and CDR2 sequences are PRHDT and FYEKMQ (reference sequence). J lost 2 bases, V lost 8 bases, and 10 bases had no gene match. This CDR3 is built from 15 residues. The CDR3: CASGFQGEPTDTQYF. DNA of the CDR3: TGTGCCAGCGGGTTCCAGGGGGAACCCACAGATACGCAGTATTTT.

For this clonotype: This may arise from a read error, as a much more abundant clone is one base away. This rearrangement joins TRBV6-2 or TRBV6-3 to TRBJ2-7; 9 nucleotides agree with TRBD1. V dropped 6 bases and J dropped 2; count of bases not matched to a gene: 2. The CDR3 covers 13 residues. Germline CDR1 and CDR2: MNHEY and SVGEGT. Here the CDR3 DNA reads TGTGCCAGCAGACAGGGGGCAACCTACGAGCAGTACTTC. It translates to CASRQGATYEQYF.

As concerns this clonotype: One end of the junction fails to match germline, which may point to a read error. V and J are TRBV6-5 and TRBJ2-2, with D tentatively TRBD1 or TRBD2 (6 bases each). The V gene's germline CDR1 is MNHEY and CDR2 SVGAGI. The CDR3 contains 14 residues. In DNA form, the CDR3 reads TGTGCCAGCAGCTCCACAGGGAGTAATGGCGGGGAGCTGTTT. This encodes CASSSTGSNGGELF.

This clonotype came up once. Sequence at one end of the junction differs from germline and may be a read error. This sequence joins TRBV5-5 and TRBJ1-4; the D is unclear. CDR1 SGHKS and CDR2 YYEKEE come from the germline V gene (reference sequence). CDR3 length: 15 residues. As DNA, the CDR3 is TGCGCCAGCAGCCGGAACGTCGGGGTGGAGGAAAAACTGTTTTTT. It codes for CASSRNVGVEEKLFF.

This clonotype showed up just a few times. The chain has TRBV6-5 and TRBJ2-7; the D gene is possibly TRBD1 (6 bases). Trimming cost V 0 bases and J 5 bases, with 17 bases left between them. In germline, CDR1 is MNHEY, CDR2 SVGAGI. The CDR3 is made up of 16 amino acids. The CDR3 sequence is CASSYSVAGAKHEQYF. As DNA, the CDR3 is TGTGCCAGCAGTTACTCGGTCGCAGGGGCTAAGCACGAGCAGTACTTC.

The chain employs TRBV6-1 and TRBJ1-3; D ambiguous. Trimming pared 10 bases from V and 4 bases from J, leaving 17 bases between. Germline V gives CDR1 MNHNS, CDR2 SASEGT. The CDR3 runs 14 residues. CDR3 bases: TGTGCCACCCTACTCCAATATCAGGGAAACACCATATATTTT. Amino acid sequence: CATLLQYQGNTIYF.

V gene TRBV18 combines with J gene TRBJ1-1, with D possibly being TRBD1 (5 bases). V lost 3 bases and J 1 base, leaving 15 bases between the germline ends. There are 16 residues in the CDR3. CDR1 KGHSH and CDR2 LQKENI come from the germline V gene. The CDR3 DNA reads as TGTGCCAGCTCACCTGGGGGTATCCCCACGAACACTGAAGCTTTCTTT. Encoded protein: CASSPGGIPTNTEAFF.

This clonotype showed up just a few times. CDR3: CASSFGRGPGNTIYF. The CDR3, as DNA: TGTGCCAGCAGCTTTGGGAGGGGCCCTGGAAACACCATATATTTT. The chain couples TRBV7-2 to TRBJ1-3, with a possible D match to TRBD1 (5 bases). Trimming left V 3 bases short and J 2 bases short, with 11 bases between. From germline, CDR1 is SGHTA and CDR2 FQGNSA. This CDR3 comprises 15 residues.

The rearrangement uses TRBV18 and TRBJ2-5; 7 bases agree with TRBD2. Germline V lookup: CDR1 KGHSH, CDR2 LQKENI. CDR3 size: 17 residues. Losses at the gene ends were 3 bases for V and 2 bases for J; bases not matched to a gene: 12. CDR3 nucleotides: TGTGCCAGCTCACCGACGGGAGGTGAACCTCAACAAGAGACCCAGTACTTC. Its protein is CASSPTGGEPQQETQYF.

For this clonotype: The junction departs from germline at one end; a sequencing error may be responsible. J is TRBJ2-1 and V is TRBV6-5; D gene unclear. The CDR3 is made up of 13 amino acids. Germline CDR1 is MNHEY and CDR2 is SVGAGI. DNA for the CDR3: TGCGCCAGCAGTGAGGAAGAGTTTCTGGGGCAGTTCTTC. It yields the protein CASSEEEFLGQFF.

The chain combines TRBV7-9 with TRBJ2-5; 9 nucleotides align to TRBD1. Germline trimming cut 5 bases from V and 5 bases from J; bases unmatched to any gene: 9. CDR1 and CDR2 from the germline V gene are SEHNR and FQNEAQ (reference sequence). This CDR3 is 15 amino acids long. CDR3 DNA: TGTGCCAGCAGCCAGCTACAGGGGGCGGGGGAGACCCAGTACTTC. Translated, it gives CASSQLQGAGETQYF.

The rearrangement uses TRBV5-6 and TRBJ1-2; D is possibly TRBD1 (6 bases). Germline V gene data show CDR1 as SGHDT and CDR2 as YYEEEE. The germline V and J ends were trimmed by 1 base and 4 bases, with 11 bases remaining between them. The CDR3 runs to 14 residues. The CDR3 DNA sequence: TGTGCCAGCAGCTTGTCGGGGGCAGCCTATGGCTACACCTTC. Encoded protein: CASSLSGAAYGYTF.

The chain couples TRBV6-5 to TRBJ1-6; D possibly corresponds to TRBD1 (6 bases). The CDR3 sequence is 16 residues long. Trimming removed 5 bases at V and 6 bases at J, with 17 bases between. Germline V CDR1 and CDR2: MNHEY, SVGAGI. CDR3 coding DNA: TGTGCCAGCAGTAGAGGGGGGGGGGCCCGTAATTCACCCCTCCACTTT. It translates to CASSRGGGARNSPLHF.

The chain employs TRBV20-1 and TRBJ2-5; no clear D. Per the germline V gene, CDR1 is DFQATT and CDR2 is SNEGSKA (reference sequence). V was clipped by 8 bases and J by 7 bases, with 11 bases between them. The CDR3 sequence is 10 residues long. CDR3 nucleotides: TGCAGTTCAGGTGGACGGACCCAGTACTTC. Amino acids: CSSGGRTQYF.